These T cell receptor beta chains were read from a single sample in a study of blood T cells in healthy people across ages. TCRdb used MiXCR to reprocess the 5' RACE reads, holding one entry per CDR3 protein. The sample contains 650,000 to 1,000,000 distinct CDR3 sequences, more than 35% of which appear only once. Sequenced: blood. These TCRs come from an elderly man in good health. Both conserved end residues are part of each CDR3. D genes are given only for firm matches. A clone size is listed for some rows: how often the clone was seen (once, few, many), or a class if it is expanded.

D gene,V gene,J gene,clone size,CDR3 protein,CDR3 DNA
TRBD1,TRBV28,TRBJ2-5,NA,CASSFSRGQGETQYF,TGTGCCAGCAGTTTCAGCAGGGGGCAAGGGGAGACCCAGTACTTC
NA,TRBV30,TRBJ2-5,NA,CAWSVQGNEQYF,TGTGCCTGGAGTGTACAAGGAAATGAGCAGTACTTC
NA,TRBV20-1,TRBJ2-7,NA,CSARGGATPYEQYF,TGCAGTGCTAGAGGGGGGGCCACCCCCTACGAGCAGTACTTC
TRBD1,TRBV19,TRBJ1-4,NA,CASSPDGTADSEKLFF,TGTGCCAGTAGCCCGGATGGGACAGCTGATTCGGAAAAACTGTTTTTT
TRBD2,TRBV9,TRBJ2-1,NA,CASSIGTTNEQFF,TGTGCCAGCAGCATTGGGACTACCAATGAGCAGTTCTTC
NA,TRBV12-3/TRBV12-4,TRBJ2-3,NA,CASRVAGGTDMEYF,NA
NA,TRBV7-3,TRBJ2-3,NA,CASSLNALADTQYF,TGTGCCAGCAGCTTAAATGCGCTTGCAGATACGCAGTATTTT
TRBD2,TRBV7-2,TRBJ2-7,many,CASSTRTSGRYGSYEQYF,TGTGCCAGCAGCACGAGAACTAGCGGGAGGTATGGCTCCTACGAGCAGTACTTC
TRBD1,TRBV7-6,TRBJ2-7,NA,CASSLSGTGGFEQYF,TGTGCCAGCAGCCTCTCCGGGACAGGGGGCTTCGAGCAGTACTTC
TRBD2,TRBV5-1,TRBJ2-7,NA,CASSTSGNSYEQYF,TGCGCCAGCAGCACTAGCGGGAACTCCTACGAGCAGTACTTC
TRBD2,TRBV12-3/TRBV12-4,TRBJ2-1,NA,CAGGPGTSGRGTYNEQFF,TGTGCCGGCGGACCCGGGACTAGCGGGAGGGGGACCTACAATGAGCAGTTCTTC
NA,TRBV6-1,TRBJ1-1,NA,CASSGTAQTFLGEAFF,TGTGCCAGCAGTGGGACCGCCCAAACATTCTTAGGTGAAGCTTTCTTT
NA,TRBV9,TRBJ2-4,NA,CASSAGGQIKNIQYF,TGTGCCAGCAGCGCCGGGGGACAGATCAAAAACATTCAGTACTTC
NA,TRBV29-1,TRBJ2-7,NA,CSGLTSYEQYF,TGCAGCGGTTTGACTAGCTACGAGCAGTACTTC
TRBD2,TRBV20-1,TRBJ2-3,NA,CSGEETSGSWGTQYF,TGCAGCGGGGAGGAAACTAGCGGGAGTTGGGGTACGCAGTATTTT
TRBD2,TRBV15,TRBJ2-1,NA,CATSRSLAGGPYKEQFF,TGTGCCACCAGCAGGTCCCTAGCGGGAGGGCCTTACAAGGAGCAGTTCTTC
NA,TRBV9,TRBJ2-7,NA,CASSPRAGPTYEQYF,TGTGCCAGCAGCCCTCGCGCAGGGCCAACCTACGAGCAGTACTTC
NA,TRBV5-1,TRBJ2-1,NA,CASSFAGRGAEQFF,TGCGCCAGCAGCTTTGCAGGCCGGGGGGCCGAGCAGTTCTTC
NA,TRBV7-2,TRBJ2-5,few,CASSLAREETQYF,TGTGCCAGCAGCTTAGCCAGAGAAGAGACCCAGTACTTC
NA,TRBV28,TRBJ1-5,NA,CASSAAVGYQPQHF,TGTGCCAGCAGTGCGGCCGTGGGGTATCAGCCCCAGCATTTT
NA,TRBV2,TRBJ1-5,NA,CASSADRSRSQPQHF,TGTGCCAGCAGCGCCGACAGAAGTAGGAGTCAGCCCCAGCATTTT
TRBD1,TRBV27,TRBJ2-2,NA,CASSHRQGRNTGELFF,TGTGCCAGCAGTCACCGACAGGGGAGGAACACCGGGGAGCTGTTTTTT
NA,TRBV6-1,TRBJ2-5,NA,CASSEVGADQETQYF,TGTGCCAGCAGTGAAGTGGGGGCGGACCAAGAGACCCAGTACTTC
NA,TRBV5-1,TRBJ1-4,NA,CASSSSVGTNEKLFF,TGCGCCAGCAGCTCCTCCGTGGGAACAAATGAAAAACTGTTTTTT
NA,TRBV4-2,TRBJ2-2,NA,CASSHDLESGELFF,TGTGCCAGCAGCCACGACCTAGAGTCCGGGGAGCTGTTTTTT
TRBD1,TRBV5-1,TRBJ2-1,NA,CASSRGQGAGGSYNEQFF,TGCGCCAGCAGCAGGGGACAGGGGGCAGGGGGCTCCTACAATGAGCAGTTCTTC
TRBD1,TRBV7-7,TRBJ2-2,NA,CASSSDRAFNTGELFF,TGTGCCAGCAGCTCGGACAGGGCTTTTAACACCGGGGAGCTGTTTTTT
NA,TRBV9,TRBJ2-3,many,CASSVYGDTQYF,TGTGCCAGCAGCGTATATGGAGATACGCAGTATTTT
NA,TRBV6-1,TRBJ2-6,NA,CASSEETGSGANVLTF,TGTGCCAGCAGTGAAGAAACAGGGAGTGGGGCCAACGTCCTGACTTTC
NA,TRBV6-1,TRBJ2-3,NA,CASSENGGVGTDTQYF,TGTGCCAGCAGTGAGAATGGCGGGGTGGGCACAGATACGCAGTATTTT
NA,TRBV15,TRBJ2-3,NA,CATSRDQGTTDTQYF,TGTGCCACCAGCAGAGATCAGGGGACCACAGATACGCAGTATTTT
NA,TRBV20-1,TRBJ2-7,NA,CSALLLSSGYEQYF,TGCAGTGCTCTCCTCCTTTCTTCTGGCTACGAGCAGTACTTC
NA,TRBV30,TRBJ2-1,few,CAWSAGGNDDNEQFF,TGTGCCTGGAGCGCTGGCGGGAACGACGACAATGAGCAGTTCTTC
NA,TRBV20-1,TRBJ2-5,many,CSARKPGGQETQYF,TGCAGTGCTAGAAAACCAGGGGGGCAAGAGACCCAGTACTTC
TRBD1,TRBV25-1,TRBJ1-2,NA,CASSGYHTGVWGYTF,TGTGCCAGCAGTGGATATCATACAGGGGTTTGGGGCTACACCTTC
NA,TRBV7-3,TRBJ2-5,NA,CASSQTTAETQYF,TGTGCCAGCAGCCAAACAACGGCGGAGACCCAGTACTTC
TRBD2,TRBV7-2,TRBJ2-2,NA,CASSLVAGGGSGELFF,TGTGCCAGCAGCTTAGTTGCGGGAGGGGGCAGCGGGGAGCTGTTTTTT
NA,TRBV5-1,TRBJ1-2,NA,CASSSDDYGYTF,TGCGCCAGCAGCTCGGACGACTATGGCTACACCTTC
NA,TRBV19,TRBJ2-5,NA,CATQGGGETQYF,TGTGCCACCCAGGGGGGTGGAGAGACCCAGTACTTC
TRBD2,TRBV5-1,TRBJ2-1,few,CASRRPGRAYNEQFF,TGCGCCAGCAGACGTCCTGGGAGGGCCTACAATGAGCAGTTCTTC
NA,TRBV7-9,TRBJ2-5,few,CASSFTGPSGTQYF,TGTGCCAGCAGCTTTACAGGGCCCTCCGGGACCCAGTACTTC
TRBD2,TRBV5-1,TRBJ2-1,NA,CASSKAGGDEQFF,TGCGCCAGCAGCAAAGCTGGGGGGGATGAGCAGTTCTTC
NA,TRBV7-2,TRBJ2-7,NA,CASSLEGNWAEQYF,TGTGCCAGCAGCTTAGAAGGGAACTGGGCAGAGCAGTACTTC
NA,TRBV20-1,TRBJ2-7,once,CSARGSSGSYNEQYF,TGCAGTGCTAGAGGTAGTAGCGGCTCCTACAATGAGCAGTACTTC
TRBD2,TRBV4-3,TRBJ2-1,NA,CASSPGTSGVLEQFF,TGCGCCAGCAGCCCAGGGACTAGCGGGGTATTAGAGCAGTTCTTC
TRBD2,TRBV29-1,TRBJ2-7,NA,CSVPSGSVNEQYF,TGCAGCGTTCCTAGCGGGAGTGTCAACGAGCAGTACTTC
NA,TRBV12-3/TRBV12-4,TRBJ2-7,NA,CASSFWGNYEQYF,TGTGCCAGCAGTTTCTGGGGCAACTACGAGCAGTACTTC